One and the same sample provided the 28 T cell receptor beta chains below, sequenced in a study of blood T cell repertoires in COVID-19. Repertoires were generated with immunoSEQ multiplex PCR, while TCRdb's copy carries only in-frame clones and drops some. The data show roughly 150,000 clones, roughly 86% seen once. Sequenced input: peripheral blood. The receptors were sampled from a woman at least 80 years old with COVID-19, enrolled during active disease.

The CDR3 is CAISDTSYEQYF. The CDR3 DNA reads TGTGCCATCTCTGACACCTCCTACGAGCAGTACTTC. V and J are TRBV10-3 and TRBJ2-7; the D is unclear. Trimming cost V 8 bases and J 0 bases, with 8 bases left between them. This CDR3 has 12 residues. The germline gives CDR1 ENHRY, CDR2 SYGVKD.

The chain links TRBV6-5 to TRBJ1-1; D possibly corresponds to TRBD1 (5 bases). The CDR3 is made up of 14 amino acids. Germline CDR1 is MNHEY and CDR2 is SVGAGI. V was clipped by 5 bases and J by 3 bases, with 13 bases between them. DNA of the CDR3: TGTGCCAGCAGTAGGGGCAGACTTTACACTGAAGCTTTCTTT. Residues: CASSRGRLYTEAFF.

The chain uses TRBV19 and TRBJ2-1, with D perhaps TRBD1 (6 bases). V shed 4 bases and J shed 2 bases, with 15 bases lying between them. CDR3 length: 16 amino acids. Germline values: CDR1 LNHDA, CDR2 SQIVND (reference sequence). CDR3 DNA sequence: TGTGCCAGTAGTAGAACAGGGATGGGGGCCTACAATGAGCAGTTCTTC. Translation: CASSRTGMGAYNEQFF.

V gene TRBV2 combines with J gene TRBJ2-2; 10 nucleotides line up with TRBD2. The CDR3 runs 14 residues. V gave up 9 bases and J gave up 4 bases; unmatched junction bases: 5. CDR1 is SNHLY, CDR2 FYNNEI, per germline. The CDR3 DNA reads TGTGCCAGTCGAGCGGGAGGGCCCACCGGGGAGCTGTTTTTT. Translating gives CASRAGGPTGELFF. The variable domain in full, completed from reference TRBV2 and TRBJ2-2, reads EPEVTQTPSHQVTQMGQEVILRCVPISNHLYFYWYRQILGQKVEFLVSFYNNEISEKSEIFDDQFSVERPDGSNFTLKIRSTKLEDSAMYFCASRAGGPTGELFFGEGSRLTVL.

V and J are TRBV7-2 and TRBJ1-2; TRBD1 agrees at 7 bases. Germline CDR1 reads SGHTA; CDR2 reads FQGNSA. The V and J ends lost 7 bases and 8 bases, in that order; junction bases with no gene match: 10. The CDR3 has 13 residues. CDR3 nucleotide sequence: TGTGCCAGCAACATGGACAGGAATAACGGCTACACCTTC. As protein: CASNMDRNNGYTF.

This chain uses TRBV29-1 with TRBJ1-2, with TRBD1 matching over 7 bases. Germline CDR1 and CDR2: SQVTM and ANQGSEA. V was pared by 6 bases and J by 6 bases, with 13 bases of the junction left unmatched. The CDR3 has 14 residues. CDR3 sequence: CSVTDRVGLDGYTF. The CDR3 region has the DNA TGCAGCGTCACCGACAGGGTAGGGTTGGATGGCTACACCTTC.

The chain recombines TRBV5-1 with TRBJ2-7, with 9 bases that match TRBD1. Germline V gene lookup returns CDR1 SGHRS and CDR2 YFSETQ. This CDR3 is 14 amino acids long. The trim removed 2 bases at V and 3 bases at J, leaving 3 bases unmatched. CDR3 residues: CASSFGTGLYEQYF. CDR3 DNA sequence: TGCGCCAGCAGCTTCGGGACAGGGCTCTACGAGCAGTACTTC. The variable domain in full, with the rest retrieved from reference TRBV5-1 and TRBJ2-7, is KAGVTQTPRYLIKTRGQQVTLSCSPISGHRSVSWYQQTPGQGLQFLFEYFSETQRNKGNFPGRFSGRQFSNSRSEMNVSTLELGDSALYLCASSFGTGLYEQYFGPGTRLTVT.

V and J are TRBV5-5 and TRBJ1-3; TRBD1 might be the D (6 bases). In germline, CDR1 is SGHKS, CDR2 YYEKEE (reference sequence). The CDR3 runs 15 residues. With 2 bases removed from V and 0 bases from J, the gap between germline ends came to 9 bases. The CDR3 region is CASSFRGGSGNTIYF. In DNA, the CDR3 is TGTGCCAGCAGCTTCCGAGGGGGCTCTGGAAACACCATATATTTT.

This chain connects TRBV19 to TRBJ1-2; no clear D gene. Looked up from germline, CDR1 is LNHDA and CDR2 is SQIVND (reference sequence). The CDR3 loop spans 14 amino acids. Trimming shortened V by 3 bases and J by 4 bases, and 12 bases separated the two germline ends. The CDR3 DNA sequence: TGTGCCAGTAGTATTCAGCGTCGTCTCTATGGCTACACCTTC. As protein: CASSIQRRLYGYTF.

V and J are TRBV11-3 and TRBJ1-1; perhaps TRBD1 as D (5 bases). Trimming removed 5 bases from V and 6 bases from J, with 13 bases in between. Per germline, CDR1 SGHNT and CDR2 YENEEA. The CDR3 spans 13 residues. The CDR3 spells CASSPRGLSEAFF. Written as DNA, the CDR3 is TGTGCCAGCAGCCCCCGGGGACTGTCTGAAGCTTTCTTT.

The chain uses TRBV27 and TRBJ2-7; 8 nucleotides match TRBD1. The CDR3 is made up of 13 amino acids. Germline CDR1 MNHEY, CDR2 SMNVEV (reference sequence). Trimming at V came to 8 bases and at J to 6 bases, leaving 9 bases not matched to a gene. CDR3 sequence: CASFPSGGSEQYF. The CDR3 nucleotides read TGTGCCAGCTTTCCGTCAGGGGGCTCCGAGCAGTACTTC.

The CDR3 DNA follows: TGTGCCAGCAGTGAAGGTACCCCGAGGGAGCTGGGTCGGAATAGCAATCAGCCCCAGCATTTT. Translating it yields CASSEGTPRELGRNSNQPQHF. This chain connects TRBV6-1 to TRBJ1-5; no reliable D call. Germline CDR1 and CDR2: MNHNS and SASEGT. The CDR3 totals 21 residues. Trimming shortened V by 1 base and J by 0 bases, and 25 bases separated the two germline ends.

The rearrangement joins TRBV6-2 or TRBV6-3 to TRBJ1-2; 7 nucleotides match TRBD1. Trimming at V came to 5 bases and at J to 3 bases, leaving 6 bases not matched to a gene. The CDR3 has 14 residues. Germline CDR1 MNHEY, CDR2 SVGEGT. CDR3 DNA: TGTGCCAGCAGTGGAGGGGGCGACGACTATGGCTACACCTTC. Translated: CASSGGGDDYGYTF.

V gene TRBV28 combines with J gene TRBJ2-7; 11 nucleotides align to TRBD1. This CDR3 contains 14 residues. The ends lost 5 bases at V and 6 bases at J; junction bases unmatched: 6. CDR1 and CDR2 from the germline V gene are MDHEN and SYDVKM. CDR3 bases: TGTGCCAGCAGTGCCGGGACAGGGGGAGCCGAGCAGTACTTC. Protein product: CASSAGTGGAEQYF.

The chain is built from TRBV20-1 and TRBJ2-7; 9 bases are a match to TRBD2. The germline V gene encodes CDR1 DFQATT and CDR2 SNEGSKA (reference sequence). V lost 3 bases to trimming and J lost 7 bases; unmatched junction nucleotides: 10. This CDR3 is built from 14 residues. The CDR3 coding sequence is TGCAGTGCTAGTTTGCGGGAGGGCCCAGGGGAGCAGTACTTC. It translates to CSASLREGPGEQYF.

With regard to this clone: Other DNA sequences of this sample code for an identical CDR3. V and J are TRBV5-4 and TRBJ1-5, with a possible D match to TRBD1 (5 bases). The CDR3 has 14 residues. Trimming pared 1 base from V and 0 bases from J, leaving 5 bases between. CDR1 is SGHNT, CDR2 YYREEE, per germline (reference sequence). The CDR3 is CASSLQGSNQPQHF. CDR3 bases: TGTGCCAGCAGCTTGCAGGGTAGCAATCAGCCCCAGCATTTT.

Concerning this clone: Other DNA sequences in the sample encode the same CDR3. The V gene is TRBV28, the J gene TRBJ2-6; D is unclear. CDR3 length equals 13 residues. Germline-derived CDR1 and CDR2 are MDHEN and SYDVKM. V was clipped by 5 bases and J by 0 bases, with 2 bases between them. This CDR3 is CASSLSGANVLTF. CDR3 sequence (DNA): TGTGCCAGCAGTCTCTCTGGGGCCAACGTCCTGACTTTC.

The gene calls are TRBV5-1 and TRBJ1-6, with a weak D call TRBD1 (6 bases). Germline lookup yields CDR1 SGHRS and CDR2 YFSETQ. V lost 0 bases to trimming and J lost 7 bases, with 8 bases between them. CDR3 size: 14 residues. CDR3 in DNA: TGCGCCAGCAGCTTGGGGGACACCAATTCACCCCTCCACTTT. Translating it yields CASSLGDTNSPLHF.

The chain recombines TRBV28 with TRBJ1-2; no clear D. V was shortened by 5 bases and J by 8 bases, with 12 bases between the two germline ends. Germline V CDR1 and CDR2: MDHEN, SYDVKM. The CDR3 spans 12 residues. CDR3 protein: CASSGRVGGYTF. CDR3 in DNA: TGTGCCAGCAGTGGGCGGGTCGGGGGCTACACCTTC.

The chain uses TRBV7-9 and TRBJ2-1; 7 bases match TRBD2. CDR1 SEHNR and CDR2 FQNEAQ come from the germline V gene (reference sequence). The junction had 11 bases not matched to a gene; V was cut back by 5 bases and J by 4 bases. This CDR3 spans 16 amino acids. The chain's CDR3 is CASSPTLADLYNEQFF. CDR3 in DNA: TGTGCCAGCAGCCCGACCCTAGCGGATTTATACAATGAGCAGTTCTTC.

This chain connects TRBV6-1 to TRBJ1-1, with D tentatively TRBD1 (5 bases). Germline values: CDR1 MNHNS, CDR2 SASEGT. V lost 3 bases to trimming and J lost 1 base, with 9 bases between them. This CDR3 is 14 amino acids long. CDR3 nucleotides: TGTGCCAGCAGTGACAGGGTTGCGAACACTGAAGCTTTCTTT. Protein sequence: CASSDRVANTEAFF.

Worth noting for this clone: Different DNA sequences within this sample yield the same CDR3. The J gene is TRBJ2-7, the V gene TRBV18; possibly TRBD2 for D (5 bases). The length of the CDR3 is 13 residues. With 1 base removed from V and 5 bases from J, the gap between germline ends came to 9 bases. The germline gives CDR1 KGHSH, CDR2 LQKENI. The CDR3 reads CASSPRGIDEQYF. For the CDR3, the DNA is TGTGCCAGCTCACCACGAGGGATCGACGAGCAGTACTTC. Full variable domain (remainder filled in from reference TRBV18 and TRBJ2-7): NAGVMQNPRHLVRRRGQEARLRCSPMKGHSHVYWYRQLPEEGLKFMVYLQKENIIDESGMPKERFSAEFPKEGPSILRIQQVVRGDSAAYFCASSPRGIDEQYFGPGTRLTVT.

This clone was counted between two and nine times. The chain couples TRBV10-1 to TRBJ2-1; 7 bases agree with TRBD1. This CDR3 spans 17 amino acids. Germline CDR1 and CDR2: WNHNN and SYGVQD (reference sequence). V was clipped by 2 bases and J by 4 bases; unmatched bases: 11. CDR3 region: CASSEIAPDRTYNEQFF. Written as DNA, the CDR3 is TGCGCCAGCAGTGAGATCGCCCCGGACAGGACGTACAATGAGCAGTTCTTC.

The rearrangement joins TRBV6-6 to TRBJ1-4; 7 bases are a match to TRBD1. The CDR3 is 16 residues long. V dropped 5 bases and J dropped 8; count of bases not matched to a gene: 14. Germline loops: CDR1 MNHNY, CDR2 SVGAGI (reference sequence). CDR3 protein: CASSGAYGQEGEKLFF. CDR3 nucleotides: TGTGCCAGCAGTGGCGCCTATGGACAGGAGGGGGAAAAACTGTTTTTT.

The chain combines TRBV10-3 with TRBJ1-5; D possibly corresponds to TRBD1 (6 bases). CDR3 length: 16 residues. V lost 3 bases and J 4 bases, leaving 16 bases between the germline ends. The germline V gene encodes CDR1 ENHRY and CDR2 SYGVKD. CDR3 in DNA: TGTGCCATCAGTGACCAAGCCGGGGGGGCGAATCAGCCCCAGCATTTT. Protein sequence: CAISDQAGGANQPQHF.

The chain joins TRBV7-9 to TRBJ2-1; TRBD2 might be the D (5 bases). Germline CDR1 and CDR2: SEHNR and FQNEAQ (reference sequence). The CDR3 extends over 13 amino acids. Trimming stripped 6 bases from V and 4 bases from J, with 10 bases between. The CDR3 DNA reads TGTGCCAGCAGACCGGGATTGTACAATGAGCAGTTCTTC. Amino acid sequence: CASRPGLYNEQFF.

The chain links TRBV6-1 to TRBJ2-7; 15 bases fit TRBD2. The length of the CDR3 is 19 residues. Germline CDR1 MNHNS, CDR2 SASEGT. V lost 4 bases to trimming and J lost 4 bases; unmatched junction nucleotides: 14. The CDR3, as DNA: TGTGCCAGCAGTGCGATGGCGGGACTAGCGGGAGGAAGGTCGTACGAGCAGTACTTC. This sequence encodes CASSAMAGLAGGRSYEQYF.

The genes are TRBV19 and TRBJ2-1; 10 nucleotides align to TRBD2. J gave up 3 bases and V 8 bases, and 16 bases lay outside the gene matches. This CDR3 is 18 amino acids long. CDR1 and CDR2 (germline): LNHDA, SQIVND (reference sequence). The CDR3 sequence: CASGGARASGSNYNEQFF. The CDR3 DNA reads as TGTGCCAGTGGAGGTGCGAGGGCTAGCGGGAGTAACTACAATGAGCAGTTCTTC.